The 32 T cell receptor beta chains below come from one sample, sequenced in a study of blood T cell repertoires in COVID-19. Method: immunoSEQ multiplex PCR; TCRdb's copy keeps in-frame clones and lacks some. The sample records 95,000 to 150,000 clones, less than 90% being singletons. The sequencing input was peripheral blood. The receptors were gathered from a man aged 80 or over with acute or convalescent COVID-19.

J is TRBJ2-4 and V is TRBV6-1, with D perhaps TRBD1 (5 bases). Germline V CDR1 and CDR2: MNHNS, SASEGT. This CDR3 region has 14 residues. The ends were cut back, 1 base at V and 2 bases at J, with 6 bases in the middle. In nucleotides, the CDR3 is TGTGCCAGCAGTGAAGGGGGCTCCAAAAACATTCAGTACTTC. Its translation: CASSEGGSKNIQYF.

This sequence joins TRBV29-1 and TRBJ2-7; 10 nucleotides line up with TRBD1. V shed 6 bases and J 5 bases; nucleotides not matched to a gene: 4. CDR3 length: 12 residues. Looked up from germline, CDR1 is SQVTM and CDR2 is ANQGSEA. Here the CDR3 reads CSVQTGGHEQYF. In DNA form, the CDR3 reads TGCAGCGTACAGACAGGGGGCCACGAGCAGTACTTC.

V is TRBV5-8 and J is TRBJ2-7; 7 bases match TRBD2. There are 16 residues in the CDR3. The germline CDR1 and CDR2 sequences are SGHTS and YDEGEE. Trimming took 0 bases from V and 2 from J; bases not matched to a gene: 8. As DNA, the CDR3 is TGTGCCAGCAGCTTGGCGGGGAGGGGATTGACCTACGAGCAGTACTTC. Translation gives CASSLAGRGLTYEQYF.

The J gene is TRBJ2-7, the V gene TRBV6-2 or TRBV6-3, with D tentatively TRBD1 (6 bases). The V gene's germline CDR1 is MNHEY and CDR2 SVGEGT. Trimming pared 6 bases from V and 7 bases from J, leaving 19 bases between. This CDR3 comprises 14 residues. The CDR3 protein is CASSPLMGAREQYF. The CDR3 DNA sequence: TGTGCCAGCAGCCCATTGATGGGGGCGAGAGAGCAGTACTTC.

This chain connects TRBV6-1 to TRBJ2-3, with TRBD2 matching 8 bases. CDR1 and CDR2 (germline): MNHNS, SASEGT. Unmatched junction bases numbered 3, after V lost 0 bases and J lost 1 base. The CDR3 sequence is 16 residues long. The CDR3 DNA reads TGTGCCAGCAGTGAAGCTGCGGGACTAGGCACAGATACGCAGTATTTT. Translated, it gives CASSEAAGLGTDTQYF.

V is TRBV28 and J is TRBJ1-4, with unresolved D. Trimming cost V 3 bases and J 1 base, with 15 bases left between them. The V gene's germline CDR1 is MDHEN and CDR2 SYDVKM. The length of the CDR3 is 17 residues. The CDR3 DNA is TGTGCCAGCAGTTTCCCAACATCTCCCATAACTAATGAAAAACTGTTTTTT. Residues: CASSFPTSPITNEKLFF.

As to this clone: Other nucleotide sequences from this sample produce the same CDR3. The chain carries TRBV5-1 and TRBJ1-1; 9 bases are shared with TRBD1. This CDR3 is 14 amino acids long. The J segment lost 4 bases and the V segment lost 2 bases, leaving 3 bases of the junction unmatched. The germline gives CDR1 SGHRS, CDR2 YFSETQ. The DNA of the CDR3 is TGCGCCAGCAGCTTTACAGGGGGCGGCACTGAAGCTTTCTTT. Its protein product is CASSFTGGGTEAFF.

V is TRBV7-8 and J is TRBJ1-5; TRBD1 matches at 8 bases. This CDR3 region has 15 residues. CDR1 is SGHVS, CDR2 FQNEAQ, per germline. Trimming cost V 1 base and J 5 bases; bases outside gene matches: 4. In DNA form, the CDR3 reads TGTGCCAGCAGCTTAGACAGGGGGGGGGATCAGCCCCAGCATTTT. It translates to CASSLDRGGDQPQHF.

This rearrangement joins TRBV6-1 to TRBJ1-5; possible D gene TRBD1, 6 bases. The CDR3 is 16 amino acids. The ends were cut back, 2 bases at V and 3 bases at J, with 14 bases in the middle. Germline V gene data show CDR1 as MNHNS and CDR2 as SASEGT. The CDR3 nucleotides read TGTGCCAGCAGTGAAATCGGGGGGGCTGCCAATCAGCCCCAGCATTTT. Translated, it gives CASSEIGGAANQPQHF.

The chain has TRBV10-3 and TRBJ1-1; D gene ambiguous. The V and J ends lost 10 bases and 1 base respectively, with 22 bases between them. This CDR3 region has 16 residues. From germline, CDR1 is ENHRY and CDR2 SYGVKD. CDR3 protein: CATSLEPRRENTEAFF. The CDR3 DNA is TGTGCCACCTCCCTTGAGCCACGCCGGGAGAACACTGAAGCTTTCTTT.

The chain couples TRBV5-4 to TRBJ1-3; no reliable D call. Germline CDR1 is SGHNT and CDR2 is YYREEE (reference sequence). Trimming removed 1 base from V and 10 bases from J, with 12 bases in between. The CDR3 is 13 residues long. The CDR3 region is CASSLSGGGTIYF. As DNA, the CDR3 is TGTGCCAGCAGCTTGTCAGGTGGAGGTACCATATATTTT. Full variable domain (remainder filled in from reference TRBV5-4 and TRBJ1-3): ETGVTQSPTHLIKTRGQQVTLRCSSQSGHNTVSWYQQALGQGPQFIFQYYREEENGRGNFPPRFSGLQFPNYSSELNVNALELDDSALYLCASSLSGGGTIYFGEGSWLTVV.

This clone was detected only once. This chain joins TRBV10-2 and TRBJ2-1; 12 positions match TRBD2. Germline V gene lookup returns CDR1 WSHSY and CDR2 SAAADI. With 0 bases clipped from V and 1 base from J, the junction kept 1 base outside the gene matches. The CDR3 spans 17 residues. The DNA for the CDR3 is TGCGCCAGCAGTGAGTCCGGGACTAGCGGGTCCTACAATGAGCAGTTCTTC. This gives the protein CASSESGTSGSYNEQFF.

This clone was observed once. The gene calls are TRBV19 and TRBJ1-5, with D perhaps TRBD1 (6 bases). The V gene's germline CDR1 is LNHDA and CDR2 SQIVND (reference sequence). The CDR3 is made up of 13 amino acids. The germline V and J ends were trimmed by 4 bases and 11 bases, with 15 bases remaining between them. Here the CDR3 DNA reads TGTGCCAGTAGTACAGGGGCCGCGAGGACCCAGCATTTT. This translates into CASSTGAARTQHF. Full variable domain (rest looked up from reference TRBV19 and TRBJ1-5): DGGITQSPKYLFRKEGQNVTLSCEQNLNHDAMYWYRQDPGQGLRLIYYSQIVNDFQKGDIAEGYSVSREKKESFPLTVTSAQKNPTAFYLCASSTGAARTQHFGDGTRLSIL.

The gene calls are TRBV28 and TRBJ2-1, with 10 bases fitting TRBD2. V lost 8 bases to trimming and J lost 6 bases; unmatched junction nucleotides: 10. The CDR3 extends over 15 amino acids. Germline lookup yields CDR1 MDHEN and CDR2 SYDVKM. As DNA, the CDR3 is TGTGCCAGCGGATTGAGCGGGAGGGCCGTCAATGAGCAGTTCTTC. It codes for CASGLSGRAVNEQFF. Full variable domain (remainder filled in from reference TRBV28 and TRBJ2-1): DVKVTQSSRYLVKRTGEKVFLECVQDMDHENMFWYRQDPGLGLRLIYFSYDVKMKEKGDIPEGYSVSREKKERFSLILESASTNQTSMYLCASGLSGRAVNEQFFGPGTRLTVL.

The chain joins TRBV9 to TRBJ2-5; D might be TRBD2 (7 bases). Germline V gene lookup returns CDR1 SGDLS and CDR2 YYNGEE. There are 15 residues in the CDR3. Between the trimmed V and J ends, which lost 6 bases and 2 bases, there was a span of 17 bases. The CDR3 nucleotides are TGTGCCAGCACCTCCCTCGGGGGGCCTCAAGAGACCCAGTACTTC. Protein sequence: CASTSLGGPQETQYF.

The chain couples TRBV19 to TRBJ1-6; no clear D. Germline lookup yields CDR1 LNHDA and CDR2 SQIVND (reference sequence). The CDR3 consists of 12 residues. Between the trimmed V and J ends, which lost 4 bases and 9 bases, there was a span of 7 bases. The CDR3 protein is CASSSPGSPLHF. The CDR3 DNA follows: TGTGCCAGTAGTAGCCCCGGTTCACCCCTCCACTTT.

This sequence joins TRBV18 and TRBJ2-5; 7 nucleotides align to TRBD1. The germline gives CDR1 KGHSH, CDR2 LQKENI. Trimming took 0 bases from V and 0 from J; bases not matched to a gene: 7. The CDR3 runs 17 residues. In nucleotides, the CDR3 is TGTGCCAGCTCACCACCGAGGCCAGGGGGAAACCAAGAGACCCAGTACTTC. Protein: CASSPPRPGGNQETQYF.

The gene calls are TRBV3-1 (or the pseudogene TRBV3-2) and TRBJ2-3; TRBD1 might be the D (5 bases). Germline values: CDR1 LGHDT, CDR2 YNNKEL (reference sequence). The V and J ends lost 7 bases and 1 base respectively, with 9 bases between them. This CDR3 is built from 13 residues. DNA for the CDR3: TGTGCCAGCATTCTCAGGGGCACAGATACGCAGTATTTT. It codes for CASILRGTDTQYF.

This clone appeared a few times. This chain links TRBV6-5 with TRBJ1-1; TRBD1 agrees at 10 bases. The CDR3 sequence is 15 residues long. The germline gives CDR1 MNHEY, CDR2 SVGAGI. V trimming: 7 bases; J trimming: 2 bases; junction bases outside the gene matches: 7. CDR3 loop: CASTPWDRGNTEAFF. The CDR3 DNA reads TGTGCCAGCACCCCCTGGGACAGGGGAAACACTGAAGCTTTCTTT.

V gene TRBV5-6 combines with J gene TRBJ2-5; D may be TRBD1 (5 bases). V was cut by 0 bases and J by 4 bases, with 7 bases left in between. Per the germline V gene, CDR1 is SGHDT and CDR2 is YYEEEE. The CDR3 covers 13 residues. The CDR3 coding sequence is TGTGCCAGCAGCTTGGGGACACGAGAGACCCAGTACTTC. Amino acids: CASSLGTRETQYF.

CDR3 in amino acids: CASSGDRGRRTNTGELFF. In DNA form, the CDR3 reads TGTGCCAGTAGTGGGGACAGGGGGCGGAGAACGAACACCGGGGAGCTGTTTTTT. The rearrangement links TRBV19 to TRBJ2-2; 12 nucleotides align to TRBD1. Trimming at V came to 5 bases and at J to 0 bases, leaving 7 bases not matched to a gene. Germline V gene lookup returns CDR1 LNHDA and CDR2 SQIVND (reference sequence). The CDR3 loop spans 18 amino acids. Complete variable domain (other parts from reference TRBV19 and TRBJ2-2): DGGITQSPKYLFRKEGQNVTLSCEQNLNHDAMYWYRQDPGQGLRLIYYSQIVNDFQKGDIAEGYSVSREKKESFPLTVTSAQKNPTAFYLCASSGDRGRRTNTGELFFGEGSRLTVL.

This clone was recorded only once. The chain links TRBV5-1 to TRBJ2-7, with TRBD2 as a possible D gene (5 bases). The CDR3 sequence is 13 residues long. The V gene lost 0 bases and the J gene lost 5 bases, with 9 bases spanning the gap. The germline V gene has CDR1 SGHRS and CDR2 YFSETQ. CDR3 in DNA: TGCGCCAGCAGCTTGGGAGGGCCCGACGAGCAGTACTTC. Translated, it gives CASSLGGPDEQYF. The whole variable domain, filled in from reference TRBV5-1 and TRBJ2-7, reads KAGVTQTPRYLIKTRGQQVTLSCSPISGHRSVSWYQQTPGQGLQFLFEYFSETQRNKGNFPGRFSGRQFSNSRSEMNVSTLELGDSALYLCASSLGGPDEQYFGPGTRLTVT.

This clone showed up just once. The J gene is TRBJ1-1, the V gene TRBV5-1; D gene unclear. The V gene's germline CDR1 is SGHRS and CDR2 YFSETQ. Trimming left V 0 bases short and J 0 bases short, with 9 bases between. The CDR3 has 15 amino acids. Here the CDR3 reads CASSLGAGLNTEAFF. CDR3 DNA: TGCGCCAGCAGCTTGGGGGCAGGATTGAACACTGAAGCTTTCTTT.

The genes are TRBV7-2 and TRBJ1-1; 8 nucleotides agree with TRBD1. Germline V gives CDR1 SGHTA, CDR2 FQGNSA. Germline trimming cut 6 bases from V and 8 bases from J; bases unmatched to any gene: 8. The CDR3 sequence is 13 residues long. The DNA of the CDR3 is TGTGCCAGCAGTTCCCAGGGGGCGCTGGAAGCTTTCTTT. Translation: CASSSQGALEAFF.

The CDR3 bases are TGCGCCAGCAGCTTGGCCCTTGGCAGGGACTACTACGAGCAGTACTTC. Amino acid sequence: CASSLALGRDYYEQYF. The V and J genes are TRBV5-1 and TRBJ2-7; 7 bases line up with TRBD2. V shed 0 bases, J shed 3 bases, and the junction held 9 bases outside the gene matches. Germline V CDR1 and CDR2: SGHRS, YFSETQ. This CDR3 spans 16 amino acids.

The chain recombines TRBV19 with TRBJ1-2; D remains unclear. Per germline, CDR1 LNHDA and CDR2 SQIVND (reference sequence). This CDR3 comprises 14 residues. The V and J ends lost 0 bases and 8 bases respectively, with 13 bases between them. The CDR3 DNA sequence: TGTGCCAGTAGTATAGACCCCGGGCGAGGGGGCTACACCTTC. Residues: CASSIDPGRGGYTF.

The CDR3 protein is CAWSEGVGYTF. CDR3 sequence (DNA): TGTGCCTGGAGTGAAGGGGTTGGCTACACCTTC. This chain uses TRBV30 with TRBJ1-2; D is possibly TRBD1 (5 bases). V was cut by 1 base and J by 7 bases, with 7 bases left in between. The germline gives CDR1 GTSNPN, CDR2 SVGIG (reference sequence). The CDR3 is 11 residues long.

Here the CDR3 reads CASSRGVVGQPQHF. DNA for the CDR3: TGTGCCAGCAGCCGGGGAGTCGTCGGTCAGCCCCAGCATTTT. This rearrangement joins TRBV9 to TRBJ1-5; D is unresolved. This CDR3 has 14 amino acids. The V end lost 4 bases, the J end lost 6 bases, and 14 bases lay between the germline ends. CDR1 is SGDLS, CDR2 YYNGEE, per germline.

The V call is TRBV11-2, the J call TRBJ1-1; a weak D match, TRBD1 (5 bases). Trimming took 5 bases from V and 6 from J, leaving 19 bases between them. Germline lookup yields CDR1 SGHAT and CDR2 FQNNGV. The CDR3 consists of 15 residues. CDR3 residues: CASSNRGGKDAEAFF. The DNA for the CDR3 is TGTGCCAGCAGCAATCGCGGGGGGAAAGATGCTGAAGCTTTCTTT.

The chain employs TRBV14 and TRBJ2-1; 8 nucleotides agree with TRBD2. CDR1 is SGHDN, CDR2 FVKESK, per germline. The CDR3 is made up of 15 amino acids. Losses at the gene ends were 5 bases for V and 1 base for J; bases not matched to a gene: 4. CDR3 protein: CASSASGSSYNEQFF. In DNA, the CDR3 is TGTGCCAGCAGCGCGAGCGGGAGTTCCTACAATGAGCAGTTCTTC.

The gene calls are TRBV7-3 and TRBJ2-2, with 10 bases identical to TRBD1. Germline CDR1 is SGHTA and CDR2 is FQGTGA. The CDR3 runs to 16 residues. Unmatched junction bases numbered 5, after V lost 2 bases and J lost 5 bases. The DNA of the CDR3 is TGTGCCAGCAGCTTACCGGGACAGGGGAAAACCGGGGAGCTGTTTTTT. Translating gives CASSLPGQGKTGELFF.

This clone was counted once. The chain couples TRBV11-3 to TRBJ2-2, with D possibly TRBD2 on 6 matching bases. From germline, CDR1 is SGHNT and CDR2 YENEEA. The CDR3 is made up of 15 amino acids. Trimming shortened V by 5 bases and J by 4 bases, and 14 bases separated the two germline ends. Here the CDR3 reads CASSQTGVSTGELFF. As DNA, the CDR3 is TGTGCCAGCAGCCAGACGGGGGTGAGCACCGGGGAGCTGTTTTTT.